The rows below give T cell receptor beta chains drawn from one sample of a study of CD8 T cells in ankylosing spondylitis. A single record per CDR3 protein comes from TCRdb applying MiXCR to the 5' RACE reads. This table holds some 800,000 distinct CDR3 sequences, roughly 12% found once. Sequenced input: blood, either unsorted or a sorted T cell fraction (not recorded which). All receptors derive from a male donor with ankylosing spondylitis. CDR3s leave out the opening cysteine and the closing phenylalanine or tryptophan. The D gene is left open where the match is weak. Some rows have no size entry. The others give once, few or many, or a class for an expanded clone.

ASSPGGISYNEQF 13 . . TRBV5-1
ASSPSGLNEQF 11 . . TRBV18
ASSLDDRGRANEKLF 15 many TRBD1 TRBV5-1
ASRGAGSQETQY 12 many . TRBV28
SARGMGQGAKNEQY 14 . TRBD1 TRBV20-1
ASSQAGGQRETQY 13 . . TRBV4-2
ASSYSRQGFYGYT 13 . TRBD1 TRBV6-5
ASSLEVSYEQY 11 many . TRBV7-2
AIKLAGVDTQY 11 many TRBD2 TRBV10-3
ASARAVHHEQY 11 few . TRBV6-2/TRBV6-3
ASSLAREGETQY 12 many . TRBV7-2
ASSRGIGRNIQY 12 . . TRBV28
ATSAAQGTGDQPQH 14 . TRBD1 TRBV24-1
ASSPAAGAQETQY 13 . . TRBV10-1
ASSRDRGTEPQH 12 . TRBD1 TRBV5-1
ASRSRVRDRDEQY 13 . TRBD1 TRBV5-6
SARGGLFTGELF 12 few . TRBV20-1
ASSWGASGITSQY 13 many TRBD2 TRBV11-2
SARDTREIETQY 12 many . TRBV20-1
SVDTGRRNEQF 11 many . TRBV29-1
ASSQENRGYTDTQY 14 . TRBD1 TRBV4-2
ASSTTRQGAQY 11 few TRBD1 TRBV7-2
SARANRGGYNEQF 13 few TRBD2 TRBV20-1
ASSVDEGAGEKLF 13 . TRBD1 TRBV9
ASSREPWGEQY 11 few . TRBV12-3/TRBV12-4
ATSRSYNEQF 10 . . TRBV15
SARNGGSTETQY 12 few TRBD2 TRBV20-1
ASSYFNLGLGYEQY 14 . . TRBV6-5
ASSLPGFRAGYT 12 . . TRBV5-4
AISDDRGNQPQH 12 . TRBD1 TRBV10-3
ASSQVLGSGANVLT 14 . . TRBV4-3
AISEANEKLF 10 . . TRBV10-3
ASSERIPRTGAHQPQH 16 few TRBD1 TRBV6-1
ASSEYRDNEQF 11 . . TRBV25-1
ASSEKNSYEQY 11 few . TRBV9
SASKGPTGLNFPAF 14 few . TRBV20-1
ASSLEATGGSHEQY 14 few TRBD1 TRBV12-3/TRBV12-4
SVERTVVFDEQY 12 many . TRBV29-1
ASSYKWFPRRDTTF 14 few . TRBV6-5
ASSLGPTILSYEQY 14 few . TRBV5-1
SANDRRGNEKLF 12 many . TRBV20-1
ASSHLDRVGELF 12 . TRBD1 TRBV3-1
ASSYFTGVTEAF 12 . TRBD1 TRBV6-5
AVQGHGANVLT 11 . . TRBV10-3
SVALTGRVYEQY 12 . TRBD1 TRBV29-1
ASSDLLLAGGQYEQY 15 . TRBD2 TRBV6-1
ASSPRDRGFRSSADTQY 17 few TRBD1 TRBV11-2
ASSLPGLAGEETQY 14 . TRBD2 TRBV7-2
SVGPTTLYTDTQY 13 . . TRBV29-1
ASSLTRVGREQY 12 few . TRBV7-2
SARRQGAPYNEQF 13 few TRBD1 TRBV20-1
ASSVAGQGSGEQF 13 few TRBD1 TRBV9
ASSLAFSTNQPQH 13 . . TRBV7-2
ASSLMGDRDSPLH 13 . TRBD1 TRBV5-1
ASSLVAWGGDITGELF 16 . . TRBV12-3/TRBV12-4
ASSGQGPGGYT 11 many TRBD1 TRBV6-1
AVRGLASNEQF 11 few TRBD2 TRBV2
ASSESTAENSPLH 13 few . TRBV6-1
SAREFRKPYGYT 12 . . TRBV20-1